These 4 T cell receptor beta chains were sequenced from one sample in a study of blood T cell repertoires in COVID-19. Clones were read by immunoSEQ multiplex PCR, and TCRdb kept only the in-frame ones, dropping some. The top ten clones hold roughly 8.2% of a sample with about 240,000 clones, 82% of them seen once. Sequenced material: peripheral blood. These receptor sequences come from a woman of 80 years or more with COVID-19, enrolled during active disease.

V and J are TRBV4-2 and TRBJ2-3; possibly TRBD2 for D (5 bases). V lost 7 bases and J 3 bases, leaving 20 bases between the germline ends. CDR1 is LGHNA and CDR2 is YNFKEQ in the germline V gene. The CDR3 covers 16 residues. CDR3 in amino acids: CASTLGSWSGTDTQYF. DNA for the CDR3: TGTGCCAGCACCCTTGGGAGCTGGTCTGGTACAGATACGCAGTATTTT.

The rearrangement links TRBV5-6 to TRBJ1-2, with D perhaps TRBD1 (6 bases). V lost 3 bases, J lost 2 bases, and 14 bases lay in between. The CDR3 runs 15 residues. The germline CDR1 and CDR2 sequences are SGHDT and YYEEEE. Here the CDR3 reads CASSWPDRRNYGYTF. CDR3 nucleotide sequence: TGTGCCAGCAGCTGGCCGGACAGACGAAACTATGGCTACACCTTC. Full variable domain (rest looked up from reference TRBV5-6 and TRBJ1-2): DAGVTQSPTHLIKTRGQQVTLRCSPKSGHDTVSWYQQALGQGPQFIFQYYEEEERQRGNFPDRFSGHQFPNYSSELNVNALLLGDSALYLCASSWPDRRNYGYTFGSGTRLTVV.

This clone was counted a few times. This rearrangement joins TRBV30 to TRBJ1-3; a possible D gene is TRBD1 (5 bases). Germline CDR1 is GTSNPN and CDR2 is SVGIG (reference sequence). The CDR3 covers 13 residues. Trimming pared 1 base from V and 4 bases from J, leaving 8 bases between. The CDR3 DNA reads TGTGCCTGGAGTGGGGGCGTCGGAAACACCATATATTTT. Amino acids: CAWSGGVGNTIYF.

J is TRBJ2-3 and V is TRBV18; 7 nucleotides agree with TRBD2. Per the germline V gene, CDR1 is KGHSH and CDR2 is LQKENI. Trimming at V came to 3 bases and at J to 1 base, leaving 7 bases not matched to a gene. The CDR3 consists of 16 residues. This CDR3 reads CASSPIRGDGTDTQYF. In nucleotides, the CDR3 is TGTGCCAGCTCACCGATTCGGGGGGATGGCACAGATACGCAGTATTTT.